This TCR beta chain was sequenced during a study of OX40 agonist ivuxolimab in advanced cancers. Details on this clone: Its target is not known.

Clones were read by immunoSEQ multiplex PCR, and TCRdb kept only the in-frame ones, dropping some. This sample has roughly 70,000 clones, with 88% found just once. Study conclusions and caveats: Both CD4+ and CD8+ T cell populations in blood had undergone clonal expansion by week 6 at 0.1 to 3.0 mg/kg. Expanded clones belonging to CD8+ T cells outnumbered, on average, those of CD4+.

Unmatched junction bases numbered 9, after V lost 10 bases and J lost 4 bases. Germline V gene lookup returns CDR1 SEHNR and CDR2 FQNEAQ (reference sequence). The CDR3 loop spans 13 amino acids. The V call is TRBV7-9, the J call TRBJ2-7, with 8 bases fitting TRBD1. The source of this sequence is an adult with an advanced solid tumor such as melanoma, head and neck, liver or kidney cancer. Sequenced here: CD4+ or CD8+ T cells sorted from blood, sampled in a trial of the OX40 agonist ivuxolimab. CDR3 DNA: TGTGCCACCGCAGGGGGCCGAGGGTACGAGCAGTACTTC. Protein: CATAGGRGYEQYF.